A selection of T cell receptor beta chains follows, all from one sample in a study of CD8+CD57+ T cells in acquired aplastic anemia. TCRdb recomputed calls from the reads with MiXCR, one row per CDR3 protein. This table holds about 98,000 distinct CDR3 sequences, about 67% found once. What was sequenced was sorted CD4+, CD8+, or CD8+CD57+ T cells (not recorded which) from PBMCs. The receptors derive from a human donor with aplastic anemia. CDR3s include the opening cysteine and the closing phenylalanine or tryptophan. Each record gives: V gene, D gene, J gene, clone size, CDR3 DNA, CDR3 protein. The D gene is left open where the match is weak. Clone size appears in some rows only: once, few, many, or a class for an expanded clone.

TRBV29-1	TRBD2	TRBJ2-7	NA	TGCAGCGCACGACTAGCGGACGAGCAGTACTTC	CSARLADEQYF
TRBV9	NA	TRBJ2-5	NA	TGTGCCAGCAGCCCGTCTATAGGACAAGAGACCCAGTACTTC	CASSPSIGQETQYF
TRBV24-1	NA	TRBJ1-2	NA	TGTGCCACCAGTGGTGAAAAAATAGGACAGAACTATGGCTACACCTTC	CATSGEKIGQNYGYTF
TRBV10-3	NA	TRBJ2-7	NA	TGTGCCAGCAGCTCACCCAGGGTAGGGTCCTACGAGCAGTACTTC	CASSSPRVGSYEQYF
TRBV3-1	TRBD2	TRBJ2-5	NA	TGTGCCAGCAGCCAAGGACTAGCGGGGGGAGAGACCCAGTACTTC	CASSQGLAGGETQYF
TRBV25-1	NA	TRBJ1-5	few	TGTGCCAGCAGTGAAGGACAGAATCAGCCCCAGCATTTT	CASSEGQNQPQHF
TRBV6-4	TRBD2	TRBJ2-1	once	TGTGCCAGCAGTGACTCGATGGGACTAGCGGACTACAATGAGCAGTTCTTC	CASSDSMGLADYNEQFF
TRBV20-1	NA	TRBJ2-7	NA	TGCAGTGCTAGAGATCAGAGGGATAACTACGAGCAGTACTTC	CSARDQRDNYEQYF
TRBV7-3	TRBD1	TRBJ2-5	once	TGTGCCAGCAGCCTTCGAGCGAGGGACAGGGGAGAGACCCAGTACTTC	CASSLRARDRGETQYF
TRBV7-6	NA	TRBJ2-7	NA	TGTGCCAGCAGCTTCGCACAGGAAGGGCCCGAGCAGTACTTC	CASSFAQEGPEQYF
TRBV15	NA	TRBJ2-5	few	TGTGCCACCAGCAGGCGCAGGGCAGAGACCCAGTACTTC	CATSRRRAETQYF
TRBV11-2	TRBD1	TRBJ2-3	NA	TGTGCCAGCAGACCCCGGGACAGGGGGTACGCCACAGATACGCAGTATTTT	CASRPRDRGYATDTQYF
TRBV3-1	NA	TRBJ2-5	NA	TGTGCCAGCAGCCTATCCTTGGCTGGGGTCTCGGAGACCCAGTACTTC	CASSLSLAGVSETQYF
TRBV29-1	NA	TRBJ2-3	NA	TGCAGCGTTGTGATAGTCACAGATACGCAGTATTTT	CSVVIVTDTQYF
TRBV24-1	NA	TRBJ2-5	NA	TGTGCCACCAGTGAATCGGGCAGTACCCAGTACTTC	CATSESGSTQYF
TRBV20-1	NA	TRBJ2-7	NA	TGCAGTGCTAGAGATCAGGAGGAGCAGTACTTC	CSARDQEEQYF
TRBV7-2	TRBD1	TRBJ1-1	NA	TGTGCCAGCAGCTTCGGGACAGTGAACACTGAAGCTTTCTTT	CASSFGTVNTEAFF
TRBV7-9	NA	TRBJ2-2	many	TGTGCCAGCCGGGGGACGAACACCGGGGAGCTGTTTTTT	CASRGTNTGELFF
TRBV9	TRBD2	TRBJ2-3	NA	TGTGCCAGCAGCGTAGGAGCTAGCGGGCTCGATACGCAGTATTTT	CASSVGASGLDTQYF
TRBV7-9	NA	TRBJ1-5	NA	TGTGCCAGCAGCGACGGACAGCCCTATCGACCCCAGCATTTT	CASSDGQPYRPQHF
TRBV29-1	NA	TRBJ1-1	NA	TGCAGCGTTGAAGACCGGCACCCAGGGGACGAAGCTTTCTTT	CSVEDRHPGDEAFF
TRBV20-1	NA	TRBJ1-2	NA	TGCAGTGCTAGCGACATAAATGGCTACACCTTC	CSASDINGYTF
TRBV6-4	NA	TRBJ1-2	NA	TGTGCCAGCAGTGACTCTAGCCGGGAGGTCTACACCTTC	CASSDSSREVYTF
TRBV20-1	NA	TRBJ2-7	NA	TGCAGTGCACGACTGCTGGCCTACGAGCAGTACTTC	CSARLLAYEQYF
TRBV7-2	NA	TRBJ1-2	NA	TGTGCCAGCAGCTTAGGAGGTCCGGGGAACTATGGCTACACCTTC	CASSLGGPGNYGYTF
TRBV29-1	TRBD1	TRBJ1-1	NA	TGCAGCGTTGCACAGGGGACGAACACTGAAGCTTTCTTT	CSVAQGTNTEAFF
TRBV25-1	NA	TRBJ2-1	NA	TGTGCCAGCAGTGATGTAACGGGAGTCTCGCGCAATGAGCAGTTCTTC	CASSDVTGVSRNEQFF
TRBV6-1	NA	TRBJ1-1	many	TGTGCCAGCAGAAGACAGGTGAACACTGAAGCTTTCTTT	CASRRQVNTEAFF
TRBV2	TRBD1	TRBJ1-6	NA	TGTGCCAGCAGTGGAGATGTGACAGGGGGACCTTCGACCCTCCACTTT	CASSGDVTGGPSTLHF
TRBV10-3	NA	TRBJ1-2	once	TGTGCCATCAGTGAGTCCTTGGGCTACACCTTC	CAISESLGYTF
TRBV20-1	NA	TRBJ2-3	NA	TGCAGTGCTAGGAGTCCGTTAGGTGGGGCCGGGATAGATACGCAGTATTTT	CSARSPLGGAGIDTQYF
TRBV27	TRBD1	TRBJ2-3	NA	TGTGCCAGCAGTTACCTTGGACAGGAGAGCACAGATACGCAGTATTTT	CASSYLGQESTDTQYF